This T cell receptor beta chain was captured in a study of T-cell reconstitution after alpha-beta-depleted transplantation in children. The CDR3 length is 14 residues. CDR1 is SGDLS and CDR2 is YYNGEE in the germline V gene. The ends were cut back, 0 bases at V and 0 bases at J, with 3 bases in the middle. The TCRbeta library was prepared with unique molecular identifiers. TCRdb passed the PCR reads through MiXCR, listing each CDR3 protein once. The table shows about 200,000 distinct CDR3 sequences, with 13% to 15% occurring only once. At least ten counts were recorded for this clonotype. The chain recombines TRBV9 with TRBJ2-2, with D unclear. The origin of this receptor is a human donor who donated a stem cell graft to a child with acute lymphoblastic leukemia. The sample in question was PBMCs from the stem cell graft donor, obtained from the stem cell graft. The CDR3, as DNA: TGTGCCAGCAGCGTAGCAGCGAACACCGGGGAGCTGTTTTTT. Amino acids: CASSVAANTGELFF.